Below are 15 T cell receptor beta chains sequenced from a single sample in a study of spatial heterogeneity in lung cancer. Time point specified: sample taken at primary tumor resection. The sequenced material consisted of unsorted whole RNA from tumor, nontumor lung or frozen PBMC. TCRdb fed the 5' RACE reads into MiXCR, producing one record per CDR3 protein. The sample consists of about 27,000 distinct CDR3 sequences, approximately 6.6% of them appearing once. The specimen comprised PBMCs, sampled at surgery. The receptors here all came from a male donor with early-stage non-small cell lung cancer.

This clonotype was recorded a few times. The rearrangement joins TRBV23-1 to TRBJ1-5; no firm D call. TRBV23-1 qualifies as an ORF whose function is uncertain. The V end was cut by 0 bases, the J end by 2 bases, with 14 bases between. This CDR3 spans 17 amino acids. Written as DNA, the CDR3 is TGCGCCAGCAGTCAATCGTTTCTGGGGTATGGCAATCAGCCCCAGCATTTT. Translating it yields CASSQSFLGYGNQPQHF.

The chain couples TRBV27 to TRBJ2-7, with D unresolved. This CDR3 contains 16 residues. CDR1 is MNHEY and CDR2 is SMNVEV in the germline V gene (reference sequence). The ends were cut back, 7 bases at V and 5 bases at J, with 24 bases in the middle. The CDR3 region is CASKSSGPLSTHEQYF. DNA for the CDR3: TGTGCCAGCAAGAGTTCCGGGCCACTCTCAACCCACGAGCAGTACTTC.

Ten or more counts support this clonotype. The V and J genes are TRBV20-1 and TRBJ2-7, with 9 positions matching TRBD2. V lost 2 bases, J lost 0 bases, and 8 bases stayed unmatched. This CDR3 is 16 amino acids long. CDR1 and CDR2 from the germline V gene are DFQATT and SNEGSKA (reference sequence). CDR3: CSARKGSAGGSYEQYF. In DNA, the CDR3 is TGCAGTGCTAGAAAGGGATCAGCGGGAGGCTCCTACGAGCAGTACTTC.

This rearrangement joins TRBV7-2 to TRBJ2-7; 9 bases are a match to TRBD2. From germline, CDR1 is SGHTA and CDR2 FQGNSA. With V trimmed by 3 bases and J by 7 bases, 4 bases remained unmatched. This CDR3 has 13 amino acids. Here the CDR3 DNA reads TGTGCCAGCAGCTTGCCGGGACTAGCAGAGCAGTACTTC. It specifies CASSLPGLAEQYF.

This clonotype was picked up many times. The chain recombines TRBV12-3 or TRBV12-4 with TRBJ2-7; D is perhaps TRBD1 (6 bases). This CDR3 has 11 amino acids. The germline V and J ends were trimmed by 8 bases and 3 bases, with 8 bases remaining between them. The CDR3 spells CASSDSYEQYF. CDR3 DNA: TGTGCCAGCTCGGACAGCTACGAGCAGTACTTC.

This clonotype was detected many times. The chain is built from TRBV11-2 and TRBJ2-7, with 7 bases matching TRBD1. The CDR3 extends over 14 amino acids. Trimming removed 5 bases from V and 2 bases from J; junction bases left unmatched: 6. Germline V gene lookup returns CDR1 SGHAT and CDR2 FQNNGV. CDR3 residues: CASSRQGSTYEQYF. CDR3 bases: TGTGCCAGCAGCCGACAGGGCTCGACCTACGAGCAGTACTTC.

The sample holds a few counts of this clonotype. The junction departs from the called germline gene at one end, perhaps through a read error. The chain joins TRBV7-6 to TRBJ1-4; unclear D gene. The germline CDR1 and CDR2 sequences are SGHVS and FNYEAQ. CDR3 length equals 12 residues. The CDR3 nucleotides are TGTGCTAGCAGCTTAGGATATGAAAAACTGTTTTTT. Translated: CASSLGYEKLFF.

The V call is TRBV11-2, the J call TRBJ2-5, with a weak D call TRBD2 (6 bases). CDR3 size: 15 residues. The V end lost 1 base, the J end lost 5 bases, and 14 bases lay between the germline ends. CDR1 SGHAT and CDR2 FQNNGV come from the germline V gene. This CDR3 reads CASSLVNGGVETQYF. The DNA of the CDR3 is TGTGCCAGCAGCTTAGTGAACGGCGGGGTGGAGACCCAGTACTTC.

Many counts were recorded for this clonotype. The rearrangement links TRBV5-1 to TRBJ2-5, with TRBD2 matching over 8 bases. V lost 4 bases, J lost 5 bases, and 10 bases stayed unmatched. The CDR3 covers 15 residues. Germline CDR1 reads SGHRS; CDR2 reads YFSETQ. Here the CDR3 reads CASSKISGGKETQYF. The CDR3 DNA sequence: TGCGCCAGCAGCAAAATAAGCGGGGGAAAGGAGACCCAGTACTTC.

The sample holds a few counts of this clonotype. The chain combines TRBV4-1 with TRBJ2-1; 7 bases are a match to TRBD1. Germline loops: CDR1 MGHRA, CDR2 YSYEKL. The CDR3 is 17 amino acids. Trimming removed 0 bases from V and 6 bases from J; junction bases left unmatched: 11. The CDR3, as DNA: TGCGCCAGCAGCCAAGATCGTGGAGGCCGACAGGGCAATGAGCAGTTCTTC. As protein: CASSQDRGGRQGNEQFF.

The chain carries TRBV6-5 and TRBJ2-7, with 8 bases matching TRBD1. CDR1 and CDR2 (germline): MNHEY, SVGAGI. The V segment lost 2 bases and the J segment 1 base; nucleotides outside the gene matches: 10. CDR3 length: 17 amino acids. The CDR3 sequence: CASSYTGRTGRSYEQYF. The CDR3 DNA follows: TGTGCCAGCAGTTACACGGGGCGGACAGGGAGGTCCTACGAGCAGTACTTC.

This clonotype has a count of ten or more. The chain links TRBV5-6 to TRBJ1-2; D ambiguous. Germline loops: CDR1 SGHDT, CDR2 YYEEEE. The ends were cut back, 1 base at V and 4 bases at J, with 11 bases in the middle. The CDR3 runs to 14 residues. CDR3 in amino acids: CASSLSQLGYGYTF. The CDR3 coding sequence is TGTGCCAGCAGCTTGAGCCAACTGGGCTATGGCTACACCTTC.

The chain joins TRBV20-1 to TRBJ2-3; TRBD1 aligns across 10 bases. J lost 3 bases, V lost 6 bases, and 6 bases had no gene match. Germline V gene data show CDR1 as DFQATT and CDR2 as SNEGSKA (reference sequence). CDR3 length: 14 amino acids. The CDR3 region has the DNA TGCAGTGCCCGACAGGGGGCGATTACAGATACGCAGTATTTT. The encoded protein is CSARQGAITDTQYF.

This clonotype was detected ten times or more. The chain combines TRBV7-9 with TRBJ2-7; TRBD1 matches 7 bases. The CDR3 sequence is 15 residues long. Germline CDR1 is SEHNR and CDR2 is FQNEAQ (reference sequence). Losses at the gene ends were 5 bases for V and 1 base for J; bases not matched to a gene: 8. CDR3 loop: CASSHSDRRSYEQYF. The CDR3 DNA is TGTGCCAGCAGCCATTCGGACAGGCGTTCCTACGAGCAGTACTTC.

CDR3 sequence: CASSQGGGANTGELFF. The CDR3 DNA follows: TGCGCCAGCAGCCAAGGAGGGGGCGCGAACACCGGGGAGCTGTTTTTT. This chain connects TRBV4-3 to TRBJ2-2, with 7 positions matching TRBD1. This CDR3 has 16 residues. The germline V gene has CDR1 LGHNA and CDR2 YSLEER. Unmatched junction bases numbered 2, after V lost 1 base and J lost 0 bases.